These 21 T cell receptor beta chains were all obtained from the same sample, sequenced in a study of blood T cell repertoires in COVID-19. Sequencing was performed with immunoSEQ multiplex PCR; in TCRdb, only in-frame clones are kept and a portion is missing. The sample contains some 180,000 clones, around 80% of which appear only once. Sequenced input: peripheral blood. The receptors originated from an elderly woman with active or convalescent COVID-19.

CDR3 in DNA: TGTGCCAGTAGTATCGGGACAGTTCCACTCCTCCACTTT. This encodes CASSIGTVPLLHF. The chain is built from TRBV19 and TRBJ1-6, with 7 bases fitting TRBD1. The germline V gene has CDR1 LNHDA and CDR2 SQIVND (reference sequence). CDR3 length: 13 residues. The ends lost 3 bases at V and 15 bases at J; junction bases unmatched: 8.

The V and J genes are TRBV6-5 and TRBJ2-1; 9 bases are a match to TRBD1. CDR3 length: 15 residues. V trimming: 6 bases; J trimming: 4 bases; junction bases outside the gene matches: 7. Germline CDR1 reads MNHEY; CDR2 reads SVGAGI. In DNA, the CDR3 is TGTGCCAGCAGACCGGGACAGGGAGCTTACAATGAGCAGTTCTTC. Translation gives CASRPGQGAYNEQFF.

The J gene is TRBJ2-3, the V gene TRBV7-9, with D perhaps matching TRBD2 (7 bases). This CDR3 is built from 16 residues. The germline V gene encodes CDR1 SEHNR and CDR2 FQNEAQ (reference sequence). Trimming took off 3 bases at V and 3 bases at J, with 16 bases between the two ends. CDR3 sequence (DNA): TGTGCCAGCAGCTTGGCCATACGGGGGGCGACAGATACGCAGTATTTT. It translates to CASSLAIRGATDTQYF.

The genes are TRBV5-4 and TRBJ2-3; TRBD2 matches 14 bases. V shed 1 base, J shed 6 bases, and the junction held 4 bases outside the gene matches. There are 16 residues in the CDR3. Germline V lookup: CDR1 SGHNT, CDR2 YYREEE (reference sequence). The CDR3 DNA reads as TGTGCCAGCAGCTTGAGACTAGCGGGGGGGCCGGATACGCAGTATTTT. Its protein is CASSLRLAGGPDTQYF.

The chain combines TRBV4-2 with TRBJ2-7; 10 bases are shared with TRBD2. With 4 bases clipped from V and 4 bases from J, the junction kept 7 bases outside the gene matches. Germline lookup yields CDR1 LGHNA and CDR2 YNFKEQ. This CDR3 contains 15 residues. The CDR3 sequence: CASSPGLAEQYEQYF. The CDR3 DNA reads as TGTGCCAGCAGCCCCGGACTAGCGGAGCAGTACGAGCAGTACTTC.

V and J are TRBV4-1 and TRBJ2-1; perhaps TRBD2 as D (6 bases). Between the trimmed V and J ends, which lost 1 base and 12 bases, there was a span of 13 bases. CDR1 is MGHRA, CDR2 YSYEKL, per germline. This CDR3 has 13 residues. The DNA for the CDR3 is TGCGCCAGCAGCCAAGTCGGTTTGGGGGGGCAGTTCTTC. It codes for CASSQVGLGGQFF.

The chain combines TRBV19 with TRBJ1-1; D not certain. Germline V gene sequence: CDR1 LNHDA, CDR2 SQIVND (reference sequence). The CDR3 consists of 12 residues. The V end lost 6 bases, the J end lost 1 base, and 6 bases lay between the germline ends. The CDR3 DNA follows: TGTGCCAGTAGCGTTAAGAACACTGAAGCTTTCTTT. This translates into CASSVKNTEAFF. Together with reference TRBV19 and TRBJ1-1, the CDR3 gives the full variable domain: DGGITQSPKYLFRKEGQNVTLSCEQNLNHDAMYWYRQDPGQGLRLIYYSQIVNDFQKGDIAEGYSVSREKKESFPLTVTSAQKNPTAFYLCASSVKNTEAFFGQGTRLTVV.

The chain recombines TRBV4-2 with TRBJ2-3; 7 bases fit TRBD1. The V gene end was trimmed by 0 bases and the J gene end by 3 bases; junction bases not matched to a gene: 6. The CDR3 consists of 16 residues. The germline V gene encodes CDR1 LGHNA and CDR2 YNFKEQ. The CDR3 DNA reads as TGTGCCAGCAGCCAAGAACCGACAGGGCAAACAGATACGCAGTATTTT. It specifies CASSQEPTGQTDTQYF.

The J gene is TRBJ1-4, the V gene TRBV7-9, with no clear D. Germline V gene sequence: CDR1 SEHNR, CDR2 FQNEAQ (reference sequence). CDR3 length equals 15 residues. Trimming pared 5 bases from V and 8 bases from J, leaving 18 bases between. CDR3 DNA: TGTGCCAGCAGCCAAAATAGTCTGGAGGCGGAAAAACTGTTTTTT. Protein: CASSQNSLEAEKLFF. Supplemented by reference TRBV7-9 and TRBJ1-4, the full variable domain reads DTGVSQNPRHKITKRGQNVTFRCDPISEHNRLYWYRQTLGQGPEFLTYFQNEAQLEKSRLLSDRFSAERPKGSFSTLEIQRTEQGDSAMYLCASSQNSLEAEKLFFGSGTQLSVL.

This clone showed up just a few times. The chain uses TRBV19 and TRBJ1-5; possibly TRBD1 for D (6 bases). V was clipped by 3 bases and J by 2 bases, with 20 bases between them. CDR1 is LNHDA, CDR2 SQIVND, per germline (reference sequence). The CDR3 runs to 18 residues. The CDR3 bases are TGTGCCAGTAGTATCCGCGGCCGGGGGGCGGTGGGCAATCAGCCCCAGCATTTT. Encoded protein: CASSIRGRGAVGNQPQHF.

The chain's CDR3 is CASSATGAGNTIYF. The CDR3 nucleotides are TGTGCCAGCAGTGCCACAGGAGCTGGAAACACCATATATTTT. The genes are TRBV27 and TRBJ1-3; D is perhaps TRBD1 (5 bases). Germline V gene sequence: CDR1 MNHEY, CDR2 SMNVEV (reference sequence). This CDR3 is built from 14 residues. Between the trimmed V and J ends, which lost 5 bases and 2 bases, there was a span of 10 bases.

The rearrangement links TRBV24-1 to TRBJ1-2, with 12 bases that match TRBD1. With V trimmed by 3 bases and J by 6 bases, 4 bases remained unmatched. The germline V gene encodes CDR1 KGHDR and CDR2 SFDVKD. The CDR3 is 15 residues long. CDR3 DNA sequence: TGTGCCACCAGTGATCCGGGACAGGGGGCGAATGGCTACACCTTC. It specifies CATSDPGQGANGYTF.

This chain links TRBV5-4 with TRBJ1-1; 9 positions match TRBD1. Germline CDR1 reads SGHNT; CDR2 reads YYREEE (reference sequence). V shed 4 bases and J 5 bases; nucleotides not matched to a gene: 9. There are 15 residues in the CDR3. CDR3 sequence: CASSGPPDRGTEAFF. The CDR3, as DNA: TGTGCCAGCAGCGGACCCCCGGACAGGGGAACTGAAGCTTTCTTT.

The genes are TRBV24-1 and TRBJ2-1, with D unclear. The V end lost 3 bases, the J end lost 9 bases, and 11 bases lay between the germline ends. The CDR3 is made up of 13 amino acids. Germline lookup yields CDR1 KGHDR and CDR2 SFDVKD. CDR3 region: CATSDPPWSEQFF. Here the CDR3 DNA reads TGTGCCACCAGTGATCCGCCGTGGAGTGAGCAGTTCTTC.

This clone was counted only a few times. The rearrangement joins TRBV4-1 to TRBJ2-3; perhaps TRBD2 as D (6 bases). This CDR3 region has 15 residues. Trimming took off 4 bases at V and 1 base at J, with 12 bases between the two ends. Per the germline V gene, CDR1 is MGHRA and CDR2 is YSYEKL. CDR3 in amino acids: CASSRSRGGTDTQYF. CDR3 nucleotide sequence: TGCGCCAGCAGCCGTTCGCGGGGAGGCACAGATACGCAGTATTTT.

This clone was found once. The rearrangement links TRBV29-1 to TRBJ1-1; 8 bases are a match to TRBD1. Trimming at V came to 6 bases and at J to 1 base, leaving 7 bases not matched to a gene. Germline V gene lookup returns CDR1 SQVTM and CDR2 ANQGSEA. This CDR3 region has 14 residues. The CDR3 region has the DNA TGCAGCGTCACGCAGGGGGCAGGGAACACTGAAGCTTTCTTT. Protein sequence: CSVTQGAGNTEAFF.

The CDR3 protein is CAGGQKPTGELFF. For the CDR3, the DNA is TGTGCCGGCGGACAGAAGCCCACCGGGGAGCTGTTTTTT. The gene calls are TRBV2 and TRBJ2-2; D is perhaps TRBD1 (6 bases). V gave up 11 bases and J gave up 4 bases, with 14 bases separating them. Germline V gene sequence: CDR1 SNHLY, CDR2 FYNNEI. CDR3 size: 13 residues.

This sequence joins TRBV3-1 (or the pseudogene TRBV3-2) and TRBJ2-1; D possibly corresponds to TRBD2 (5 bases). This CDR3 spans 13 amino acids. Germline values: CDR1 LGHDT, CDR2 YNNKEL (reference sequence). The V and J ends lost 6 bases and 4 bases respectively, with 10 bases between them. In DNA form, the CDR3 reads TGTGCCAGCAGTCCTACGGGGTACAATGAGCAGTTCTTC. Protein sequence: CASSPTGYNEQFF.

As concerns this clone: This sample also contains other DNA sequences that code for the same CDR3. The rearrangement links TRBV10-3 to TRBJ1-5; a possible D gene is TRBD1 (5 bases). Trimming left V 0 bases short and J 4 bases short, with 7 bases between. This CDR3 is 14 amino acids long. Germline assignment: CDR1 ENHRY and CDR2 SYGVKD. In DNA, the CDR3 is TGTGCCATCAGTGAGTCGGGGGGTAATCAGCCCCAGCATTTT. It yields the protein CAISESGGNQPQHF.

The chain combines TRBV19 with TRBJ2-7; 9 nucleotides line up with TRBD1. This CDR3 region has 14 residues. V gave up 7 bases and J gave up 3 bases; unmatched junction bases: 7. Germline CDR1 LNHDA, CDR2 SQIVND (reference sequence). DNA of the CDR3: TGTGCCAGTACCCCGGGACAGGGCGTCTACGAGCAGTACTTC. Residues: CASTPGQGVYEQYF.

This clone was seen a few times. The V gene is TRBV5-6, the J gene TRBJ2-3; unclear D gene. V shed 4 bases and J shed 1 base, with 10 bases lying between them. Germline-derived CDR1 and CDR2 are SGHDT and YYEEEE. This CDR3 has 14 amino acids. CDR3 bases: TGTGCCAGCAGCCAAAATCGGGGCACAGATACGCAGTATTTT. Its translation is CASSQNRGTDTQYF.